The 11 T cell receptor beta chains below were found in one sample sequenced in a study of blood T cell repertoires in COVID-19. Sequencing was performed with immunoSEQ multiplex PCR; in TCRdb, only in-frame clones are kept and a portion is missing. The top ten clones hold approximately 6.5% of a sample with about 170,000 clones, 70% to 90% of them seen once. Sequenced: peripheral blood. The receptor set was obtained from a woman aged 80 or over in a cohort sampled during active or convalescent COVID-19.

The V gene is TRBV19, the J gene TRBJ1-3; weak D call: TRBD1 (5 bases). Germline V gives CDR1 LNHDA, CDR2 SQIVND (reference sequence). The CDR3 covers 15 residues. The germline V and J ends were trimmed by 6 bases and 4 bases, with 16 bases remaining between them. The CDR3 bases are TGTGCCAGTAGGACCCCCTCGGGGGTAGGAAACACCATATATTTT. Encoded protein: CASRTPSGVGNTIYF. The variable domain in full, completed from reference TRBV19 and TRBJ1-3, reads DGGITQSPKYLFRKEGQNVTLSCEQNLNHDAMYWYRQDPGQGLRLIYYSQIVNDFQKGDIAEGYSVSREKKESFPLTVTSAQKNPTAFYLCASRTPSGVGNTIYFGEGSWLTVV.

V and J are TRBV5-6 and TRBJ1-1, with 11 positions matching TRBD1. Germline V gives CDR1 SGHDT, CDR2 YYEEEE. V lost 4 bases, J lost 0 bases, and 5 bases stayed unmatched. This CDR3 is built from 16 residues. CDR3 sequence: CASSQGQGVMNTEAFF. For the CDR3, the DNA is TGTGCCAGCAGCCAGGGACAGGGGGTCATGAACACTGAAGCTTTCTTT.

The J gene is TRBJ1-3, the V gene TRBV30, with 8 bases fitting TRBD1. CDR3 length: 13 amino acids. Germline V gives CDR1 GTSNPN, CDR2 SVGIG (reference sequence). Trimming removed 4 bases from V and 4 bases from J; junction bases left unmatched: 3. CDR3 amino acids: CAWTRTGGNTIYF. CDR3 bases: TGTGCCTGGACCCGGACAGGGGGAAACACCATATATTTT.

The chain uses TRBV30 and TRBJ1-6; D is possibly TRBD1 (5 bases). This CDR3 has 13 amino acids. Germline CDR1 is GTSNPN and CDR2 is SVGIG (reference sequence). V dropped 5 bases and J dropped 8 bases, with 13 bases sitting between them. The CDR3 loop reads CAWLRDSYSPLHF. In DNA, the CDR3 is TGTGCCTGGCTTAGGGACTCTTATTCACCCCTCCACTTT.

In this sample, this clone turned up a few times. J is TRBJ1-5 and V is TRBV15; 8 bases are shared with TRBD1. The CDR3 is 15 amino acids. The ends lost 0 bases at V and 4 bases at J; junction bases unmatched: 2. CDR1 and CDR2 (germline): LNHNV, YYDKDF (reference sequence). CDR3 sequence reads: CATSREQGGNQPQHF. The CDR3 coding sequence is TGTGCCACCAGCAGAGAACAGGGGGGAAATCAGCCCCAGCATTTT.

The V call is TRBV10-1, the J call TRBJ1-4; the D gene is possibly TRBD1 (5 bases). Trimming shortened V by 3 bases and J by 7 bases, and 15 bases separated the two germline ends. The CDR3 runs 15 residues. In germline, CDR1 is WNHNN, CDR2 SYGVQD (reference sequence). The CDR3 protein is CASSEGLGGGEKLFF. The CDR3 nucleotides are TGCGCCAGCAGTGAAGGTCTCGGGGGAGGTGAAAAACTGTTTTTT.

This clone was counted a single time. A junction boundary mismatches the germline segment, possibly from a read error. The chain combines TRBV5-1 with TRBJ1-2; D possibly corresponds to TRBD1 (5 bases). Germline V gene data show CDR1 as SGHRS and CDR2 as YFSETQ. The CDR3 runs 17 residues. The DNA of the CDR3 is TGCGCCAGCAGCTTGGGGGGCCTCCGAGGCAGGAGCTATGGCTACACTTTC. Translation: CASSLGGLRGRSYGYTF. Full variable domain (outside the CDR3, taken from reference TRBV5-1 and TRBJ1-2): KAGVTQTPRYLIKTRGQQVTLSCSPISGHRSVSWYQQTPGQGLQFLFEYFSETQRNKGNFPGRFSGRQFSNSRSEMNVSTLELGDSALYLCASSLGGLRGRSYGYTFGSGTRLTVV.

This clone was detected only a few times. This chain joins TRBV3-1 (or the pseudogene TRBV3-2) and TRBJ1-2; TRBD1 matches at 9 bases. Germline assignment: CDR1 LGHDT and CDR2 YNNKEL (reference sequence). The CDR3 has 15 residues. Trimming at V came to 5 bases and at J to 6 bases, leaving 10 bases not matched to a gene. The CDR3 nucleotides read TGTGCCAGCAGCTCTCCGGGACAGGGTGAGAATGGCTACACCTTC. It translates to CASSSPGQGENGYTF.

This clone was seen just once. This chain uses TRBV6-5 with TRBJ1-4; D call uncertain. CDR3 length: 15 residues. The V and J ends lost 7 bases and 2 bases respectively, with 14 bases between them. From germline, CDR1 is MNHEY and CDR2 SVGAGI. CDR3 bases: TGTGCCAGCATGGTGGGCCCCTTCACTAATGAAAAACTGTTTTTT. Its protein product is CASMVGPFTNEKLFF.

CDR3 amino acids: CASSERGGGGNNQPQHF. CDR3 bases: TGTGCCAGCAGTGAACGGGGCGGCGGGGGCAACAATCAGCCCCAGCATTTT. The chain has TRBV6-1 and TRBJ1-5; D possibly corresponds to TRBD1 (6 bases). The CDR3 loop spans 17 amino acids. The ends were cut back, 2 bases at V and 3 bases at J, with 17 bases in the middle. Germline-derived CDR1 and CDR2 are MNHNS and SASEGT.

The chain joins TRBV24-1 to TRBJ2-1; 9 nucleotides agree with TRBD2. V was clipped by 6 bases and J by 3 bases; unmatched bases: 2. This CDR3 is 14 amino acids long. Looked up from germline, CDR1 is KGHDR and CDR2 is SFDVKD. CDR3 sequence reads: CATSRAGGYNEQFF. For the CDR3, the DNA is TGTGCCACCAGTAGAGCGGGGGGCTACAATGAGCAGTTCTTC.